One sample yielded the 27 T cell receptor beta chains listed below, sequenced in a study of T-cell memory formation after mild COVID-19. TCRdb recomputed calls from the 5' RACE reads with MiXCR, one row per CDR3 protein. The sample lists some 190,000 distinct CDR3 sequences, 16% seen once, with 2% to 2.5% in the top ten. Sequenced input: PBMCs or a T cell subset sorted from them (not recorded which). The source is an adult woman who had mild COVID-19 (a few samples of this study predate the infection). Cell type and time point are not known.

This clonotype was counted between two and nine times. The V gene is TRBV20-1, the J gene TRBJ2-3; 9 bases align to TRBD2. CDR3 size: 15 residues. Germline values: CDR1 DFQATT, CDR2 SNEGSKA (reference sequence). The trim removed 0 bases at V and 4 bases at J, leaving 5 bases unmatched. CDR3 in amino acids: CSARDGAGGPDTQYF. CDR3 sequence (DNA): TGCAGTGCTAGAGATGGGGCGGGAGGGCCAGATACGCAGTATTTT.

This clonotype was picked up a small number of times. The rearrangement joins TRBV27 to TRBJ2-4, with 8 bases lining up with TRBD1. Germline assignment: CDR1 MNHEY and CDR2 SMNVEV (reference sequence). This CDR3 region has 19 residues. V dropped 5 bases and J dropped 1; count of bases not matched to a gene: 16. In DNA, the CDR3 is TGTGCCAGCAGTCCCACCGGCGTCGACAGGGGAACGGCCAAAAACATTCAGTACTTC. This sequence encodes CASSPTGVDRGTAKNIQYF.

This chain joins TRBV5-1 and TRBJ1-6; 7 bases line up with TRBD1. Germline lookup yields CDR1 SGHRS and CDR2 YFSETQ. CDR3 length: 16 amino acids. V was clipped by 4 bases and J by 7 bases; unmatched bases: 11. The CDR3 here is CASSPWGEGANSPLHF. The DNA of the CDR3 is TGCGCCAGCAGCCCTTGGGGAGAGGGGGCAAATTCACCCCTCCACTTT. The full variable domain, in which reference TRBV5-1 and TRBJ1-6 provide the parts outside the CDR3, is KAGVTQTPRYLIKTRGQQVTLSCSPISGHRSVSWYQQTPGQGLQFLFEYFSETQRNKGNFPGRFSGRQFSNSRSEMNVSTLELGDSALYLCASSPWGEGANSPLHFGNGTRLTVT.

The J gene is TRBJ2-1, the V gene TRBV12-3 or TRBV12-4; 7 positions agree with TRBD1. V lost 6 bases to trimming and J lost 4 bases; unmatched junction nucleotides: 3. This CDR3 comprises 13 residues. The CDR3 region is CASRTRGYNEQFF. CDR3 DNA sequence: TGTGCCAGCAGAACCAGGGGGTACAATGAGCAGTTCTTC.

This clonotype has a handful of counts. The gene calls are TRBV5-1 and TRBJ2-3; 10 bases fit TRBD2. Germline CDR1 reads SGHRS; CDR2 reads YFSETQ. The length of the CDR3 is 16 residues. The V and J ends lost 0 bases and 6 bases, in that order; junction bases with no gene match: 7. This CDR3 reads CASSLVLAGVADTQYF. In DNA, the CDR3 is TGCGCCAGCAGCTTGGTCCTAGCGGGAGTGGCGGATACGCAGTATTTT.

This clonotype turned up a few times. The chain carries TRBV29-1 and TRBJ1-2; D perhaps matches TRBD1 (5 bases). The CDR3 runs to 12 residues. Trimming took 8 bases from V and 6 from J, leaving 16 bases between them. Per germline, CDR1 SQVTM and CDR2 ANQGSEA. DNA of the CDR3: TGCAGCTACACCGACAGCGAACATGGCTACACCTTC. Translated: CSYTDSEHGYTF.

This chain connects TRBV4-1 to TRBJ1-1, with TRBD1 as a possible D gene (5 bases). This CDR3 comprises 14 residues. Between the trimmed V and J ends, which lost 3 bases and 1 base, there was a span of 9 bases. Per germline, CDR1 MGHRA and CDR2 YSYEKL. The CDR3: CASSHRAANTEAFF. In DNA form, the CDR3 reads TGCGCCAGCAGCCACAGGGCCGCGAACACTGAAGCTTTCTTT.

The chain has TRBV19 and TRBJ2-6; D gene unclear. There are 16 residues in the CDR3. Germline CDR1 reads LNHDA; CDR2 reads SQIVND (reference sequence). V lost 5 bases to trimming and J lost 1 base, with 12 bases between them. The CDR3: CASSRRALSGANVLTF. The CDR3 nucleotides read TGTGCCAGTAGTCGACGGGCCCTTTCTGGGGCCAACGTCCTGACTTTC.

This clonotype was counted between two and nine times. This chain links TRBV3-1 with TRBJ1-3, with D possibly TRBD1 on 5 matching bases. Germline CDR1 LGHDT, CDR2 YNNKEL (reference sequence). Trimming shortened V by 10 bases and J by 0 bases, and 16 bases separated the two germline ends. This CDR3 has 15 residues. The CDR3, as DNA: TGTGCCACCGAAGGGACGTCTAACTCTGGAAACACCATATATTTT. Translated, it gives CATEGTSNSGNTIYF.

This clonotype was seen repeatedly, ten times or more. This chain links TRBV5-6 with TRBJ2-6; 11 bases agree with TRBD2. The V gene's germline CDR1 is SGHDT and CDR2 YYEEEE. The CDR3 extends over 17 amino acids. After removal of 5 bases from V and 0 bases from J, the junction contained 4 bases not matched to a gene. DNA for the CDR3: TGTGCCAGCAGGGGACTAGCGGACATCTCTGGGGCCAACGTCCTGACTTTC. Translated: CASRGLADISGANVLTF.

This clonotype was picked up a small number of times. The rearrangement links TRBV15 to TRBJ1-1, with D unresolved. CDR1 and CDR2 (germline): LNHNV, YYDKDF (reference sequence). The V end lost 5 bases, the J end lost 0 bases, and 10 bases lay between the germline ends. CDR3 length: 14 residues. The CDR3: CATSDDGLNTEAFF. As DNA, the CDR3 is TGTGCCACCAGCGATGATGGGCTGAACACTGAAGCTTTCTTT.

The V gene is TRBV20-1, the J gene TRBJ1-3; D call uncertain. CDR1 and CDR2 from the germline V gene are DFQATT and SNEGSKA (reference sequence). The CDR3 totals 14 residues. V lost 1 base to trimming and J lost 2 bases, with 9 bases between them. DNA of the CDR3: TGCAGTGCTAGAGTTCGGGGTGCTGGAAACACCATATATTTT. This gives the protein CSARVRGAGNTIYF.

The chain combines TRBV7-6 with TRBJ2-3, with D maybe TRBD1 (5 bases). The germline V gene encodes CDR1 SGHVS and CDR2 FNYEAQ. The V end was cut by 5 bases, the J end by 2 bases, with 17 bases between. The CDR3 length is 16 residues. CDR3 DNA sequence: TGTGCCAGCAGCCACCGTAAAGGGGCCACCACAGATACGCAGTATTTT. It encodes CASSHRKGATTDTQYF.

This clonotype was seen more than once but under ten times. The chain links TRBV29-1 to TRBJ2-1, with 10 bases that match TRBD2. With V trimmed by 4 bases and J by 6 bases, 6 bases remained unmatched. Germline V gene lookup returns CDR1 SQVTM and CDR2 ANQGSEA. This CDR3 contains 14 residues. This CDR3 reads CSVVAGTSANEQFF. DNA of the CDR3: TGCAGCGTTGTGGCCGGGACTAGCGCCAATGAGCAGTTCTTC.

At least ten counts were recorded for this clonotype. CDR3 loop: CATSVPDPYEQYF. CDR3 DNA sequence: TGTGCCACCAGTGTTCCAGACCCTTACGAGCAGTACTTC. This rearrangement joins TRBV24-1 to TRBJ2-7; D gene unclear. V lost 5 bases, J lost 4 bases, and 11 bases lay in between. The germline V gene encodes CDR1 KGHDR and CDR2 SFDVKD. The CDR3 is made up of 13 amino acids.

This clonotype appeared a few times. The V call is TRBV20-1, the J call TRBJ2-7, with 8 bases lining up with TRBD1. After removal of 2 bases from V and 2 bases from J, the junction contained 8 bases not matched to a gene. This CDR3 has 15 amino acids. The V gene's germline CDR1 is DFQATT and CDR2 SNEGSKA (reference sequence). CDR3 sequence (DNA): TGCAGTGCTAGAAAGCCCGGACAGGGCACCTACGAGCAGTACTTC. Translated, it gives CSARKPGQGTYEQYF.

CDR3 coding DNA: TGCGCCAGCAGCTCTACGACAGACATGAACACTGAAGCTTTCTTT. It specifies CASSSTTDMNTEAFF. This rearrangement joins TRBV5-1 to TRBJ1-1, with D tentatively TRBD1 (5 bases). Trimming took 3 bases from V and 0 from J, leaving 12 bases between them. In germline, CDR1 is SGHRS, CDR2 YFSETQ. This CDR3 comprises 15 residues.

V usage is TRBV7-9 and J usage is TRBJ2-7; 10 bases agree with TRBD2. The CDR3 spans 14 residues. V shed 8 bases and J 2 bases; nucleotides not matched to a gene: 6. CDR1 and CDR2 (germline): SEHNR, FQNEAQ (reference sequence). CDR3 sequence (DNA): TGTGCCAGCGATCTAGCGGGGGTGACCTACGAGCAGTACTTC. This codes for CASDLAGVTYEQYF.

The J gene is TRBJ2-3, the V gene TRBV7-3, with a tentative D call TRBD2 (5 bases). CDR1 SGHTA and CDR2 FQGTGA come from the germline V gene. This CDR3 is 16 amino acids long. Trimming pared 5 bases from V and 0 bases from J, leaving 15 bases between. The CDR3 protein is CASSPGSGFSTDTQYF. The CDR3 DNA reads as TGTGCCAGCAGCCCCGGATCGGGATTTAGCACAGATACGCAGTATTTT. Drawing the rest from reference TRBV7-3 and TRBJ2-3, the complete variable domain is GAGVSQTPSNKVTEKGKYVELRCDPISGHTALYWYRQSLGQGPEFLIYFQGTGAADDSGLPNDRFFAVRPEGSVSTLKIQRTERGDSAVYLCASSPGSGFSTDTQYFGPGTRLTVL.

The chain combines TRBV10-3 with TRBJ2-5, with D unclear. Trimming stripped 3 bases from V and 4 bases from J, with 3 bases between. Germline V gene lookup returns CDR1 ENHRY and CDR2 SYGVKD. The CDR3 loop spans 11 amino acids. CDR3 bases: TGTGCCATCAGTGATAGAGAGACCCAGTACTTC. Translated: CAISDRETQYF.

A few counts support this clonotype. The chain uses TRBV6-2 or TRBV6-3 and TRBJ2-2; the match to TRBD1 covers 8 bases. Germline V CDR1 and CDR2: MNHEY, SVGEGT. Losses at the gene ends were 2 bases for V and 6 bases for J; bases not matched to a gene: 8. The CDR3 is made up of 16 amino acids. CDR3 nucleotide sequence: TGTGCCAGCAGTTACCCGTCAGGGGGCTTGGCCGGGGAGCTGTTTTTT. It specifies CASSYPSGGLAGELFF.

V is TRBV6-2 or TRBV6-3 and J is TRBJ2-2; D remains unclear. Between the trimmed V and J ends, which lost 6 bases and 5 bases, there was a span of 19 bases. The germline CDR1 and CDR2 sequences are MNHEY and SVGEGT. The CDR3 extends over 16 amino acids. CDR3 nucleotide sequence: TGTGCCAGCAGGGACGGGTCGGGTGTACGAACCGGGGAGCTGTTTTTT. Translation gives CASRDGSGVRTGELFF.

The chain employs TRBV12-3 or TRBV12-4 and TRBJ1-1, with TRBD1 as a possible D gene (5 bases). V was cut by 3 bases and J by 3 bases, with 11 bases left in between. This CDR3 has 14 amino acids. CDR3 loop: CASSFAGRDTEAFF. Here the CDR3 DNA reads TGTGCCAGCAGTTTTGCAGGGCGGGACACTGAAGCTTTCTTT.

The chain uses TRBV12-3 or TRBV12-4 and TRBJ2-7; 7 nucleotides line up with TRBD2. This CDR3 comprises 16 residues. With 6 bases clipped from V and 3 bases from J, the junction kept 14 bases outside the gene matches. The CDR3 DNA reads as TGTGCCAGCAGCCATCCTCCCGGGACTAAACGCTACGAGCAGTACTTC. As protein: CASSHPPGTKRYEQYF.

This chain joins TRBV5-6 and TRBJ2-1; TRBD1 is a possible D gene (6 bases). The CDR3 covers 16 residues. CDR1 and CDR2 from the germline V gene are SGHDT and YYEEEE. Between the trimmed V and J ends, which lost 4 bases and 0 bases, there was a span of 14 bases. The CDR3 nucleotides read TGTGCCAGCAGCGCCAGGGGATCCGGCTCCTACAATGAGCAGTTCTTC. Its protein is CASSARGSGSYNEQFF.

The chain uses TRBV20-1 and TRBJ1-1, with a tentative D call TRBD1 (5 bases). Between the trimmed V and J ends, which lost 2 bases and 5 bases, there was a span of 15 bases. Germline-derived CDR1 and CDR2 are DFQATT and SNEGSKA (reference sequence). The CDR3 runs 14 residues. CDR3 sequence (DNA): TGCAGTGCTAGAATAACAGGAGTGGGGACTGAAGCTTTCTTT. This translates into CSARITGVGTEAFF.

This clonotype has ten or more counts. This rearrangement joins TRBV7-8 to TRBJ1-1; D not resolved. The CDR3 is made up of 14 amino acids. Germline CDR1 and CDR2: SGHVS and FQNEAQ. The V gene lost 5 bases and the J gene lost 4 bases, with 14 bases spanning the gap. In DNA, the CDR3 is TGTGCCAGCAGCCCCCGGCACATTGGCACTGAAGCTTTCTTT. It yields the protein CASSPRHIGTEAFF. Full variable domain (outside the CDR3, taken from reference TRBV7-8 and TRBJ1-1): GAGVSQSPRYKVAKRGQDVALRCDPISGHVSLFWYQQALGQGPEFLTYFQNEAQLDKSGLPSDRFFAERPEGSVSTLKIQRTQQEDSAVYLCASSPRHIGTEAFFGQGTRLTVV.